The T cell receptor (beta chain) under discussion was sequenced for a study of identifying expanded T cells in peripheral blood. Study findings and constraints: Across healthy donors, higher total template counts meant significantly greater approximately two-week count variance. Differentially abundant clones: about 1.2 between replicates, 16.4 at two to three weeks, more than 18 at four.

Turning to this clone: Its specificity is unknown.

No infections or other immune events were documented during collection. V shed 8 bases and J shed 5 bases, with 9 bases lying between them. Germline assignment: CDR1 LNHDA and CDR2 SQIVND (reference sequence). This CDR3 is 11 amino acids long. Sequenced by immunoSEQ multiplex PCR; TCRdb stores in-frame clones only, minus some. The data show 100,000 to 150,000 clones, with 75% to 90% seen just once and about 8% held by the top ten. Material for sequencing was blood. The chain links TRBV19 to TRBJ1-1, with D possibly TRBD1 on 6 matching bases. This clonotype originated in a person aged 18 to 75 in good health. Written as DNA, the CDR3 is TGTGCCAGTCAAAGGGGGACTGAAGCTTTCTTT. This encodes CASQRGTEAFF.